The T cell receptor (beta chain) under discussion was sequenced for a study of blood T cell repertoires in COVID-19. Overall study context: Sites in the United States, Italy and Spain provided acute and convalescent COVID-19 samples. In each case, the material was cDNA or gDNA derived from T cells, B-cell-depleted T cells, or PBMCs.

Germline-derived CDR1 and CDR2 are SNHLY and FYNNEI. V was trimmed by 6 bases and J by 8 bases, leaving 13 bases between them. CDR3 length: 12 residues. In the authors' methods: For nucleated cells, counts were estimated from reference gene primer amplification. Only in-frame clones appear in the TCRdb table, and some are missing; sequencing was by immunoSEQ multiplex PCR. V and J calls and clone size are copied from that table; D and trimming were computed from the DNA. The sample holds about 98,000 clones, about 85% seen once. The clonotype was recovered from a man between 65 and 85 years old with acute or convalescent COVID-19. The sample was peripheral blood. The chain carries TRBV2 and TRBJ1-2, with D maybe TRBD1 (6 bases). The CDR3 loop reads CASSNTGIGYTF. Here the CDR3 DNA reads TGTGCCAGCAGCAATACAGGGATCGGCTACACCTTC. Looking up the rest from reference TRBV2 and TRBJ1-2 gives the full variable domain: EPEVTQTPSHQVTQMGQEVILRCVPISNHLYFYWYRQILGQKVEFLVSFYNNEISEKSEIFDDQFSVERPDGSNFTLKIRSTKLEDSAMYFCASSNTGIGYTFGSGTRLTVV.